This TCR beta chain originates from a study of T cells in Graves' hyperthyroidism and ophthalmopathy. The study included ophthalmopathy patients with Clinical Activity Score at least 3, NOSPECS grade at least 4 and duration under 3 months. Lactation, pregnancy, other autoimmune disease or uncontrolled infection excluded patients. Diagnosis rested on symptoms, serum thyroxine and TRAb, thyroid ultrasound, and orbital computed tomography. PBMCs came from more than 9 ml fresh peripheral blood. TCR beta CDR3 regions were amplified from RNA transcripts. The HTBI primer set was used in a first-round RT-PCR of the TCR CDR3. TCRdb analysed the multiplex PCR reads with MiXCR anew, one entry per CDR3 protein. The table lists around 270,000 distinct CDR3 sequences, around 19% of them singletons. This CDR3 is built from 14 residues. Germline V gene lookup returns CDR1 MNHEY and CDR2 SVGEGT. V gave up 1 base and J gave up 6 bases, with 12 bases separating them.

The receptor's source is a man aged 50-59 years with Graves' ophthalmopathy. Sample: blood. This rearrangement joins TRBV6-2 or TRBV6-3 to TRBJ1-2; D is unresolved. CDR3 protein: CASSYYAEADGYTF. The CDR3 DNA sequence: TGTGCCAGCAGTTACTACGCCGAGGCGGATGGCTACACCTTC.